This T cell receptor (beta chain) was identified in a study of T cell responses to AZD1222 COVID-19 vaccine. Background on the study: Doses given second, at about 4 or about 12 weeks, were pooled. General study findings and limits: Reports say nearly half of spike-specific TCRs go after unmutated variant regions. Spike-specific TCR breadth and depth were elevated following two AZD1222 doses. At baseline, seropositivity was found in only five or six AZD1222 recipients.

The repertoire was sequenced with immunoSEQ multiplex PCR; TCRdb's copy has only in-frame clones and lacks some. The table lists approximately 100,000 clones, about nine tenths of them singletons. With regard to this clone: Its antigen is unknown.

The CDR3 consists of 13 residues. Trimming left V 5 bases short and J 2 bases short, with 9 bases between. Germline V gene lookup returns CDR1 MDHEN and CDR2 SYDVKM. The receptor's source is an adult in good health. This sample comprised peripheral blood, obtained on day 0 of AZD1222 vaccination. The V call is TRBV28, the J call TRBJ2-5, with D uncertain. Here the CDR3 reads CASSTPIQETQYF. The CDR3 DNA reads TGTGCCAGCAGTACCCCCATTCAAGAGACCCAGTACTTC.